The rows below give T cell receptor beta chains drawn from one sample of a study of STAT5B mutations in CD4+ large granular lymphocyte leukemia. Assay: immunoSEQ multiplex PCR; the TCRdb copy retains only in-frame clones and omits some. Of more than 30,000 clones in the sample, approximately 76% were seen once. The sequenced material came from CD4+ T cells from blood buffy coats. The receptors stem from a human donor in good health. CDR3s include the opening cysteine and the closing phenylalanine or tryptophan. The D gene is left open where the match is weak.

J gene | D gene | V gene | CDR3 protein
TRBJ2-7 | - | TRBV27 | CASSFTGLGQYF
TRBJ2-5 | - | TRBV7-9 | CASSSSGASETQYF
TRBJ2-5 | - | TRBV2 | CASSGGSIETQYF
TRBJ2-3 | TRBD1 | TRBV6-5 | CASSWIRDSPTDTQYF
TRBJ1-1 | - | TRBV29-1 | CSGTTGNTEAFF
TRBJ2-5 | TRBD2 | TRBV13 | CASSWFEAGEETQYF
TRBJ2-7 | - | TRBV5-4 | CASSLDLGMDEQYF
TRBJ1-1 | TRBD1 | TRBV7-9 | CASSLGQGLSEAFF
TRBJ1-1 | - | TRBV7-8 | CASSILGGRNTEAFF
- | - | TRBV7-9 | CASSLLAANTGELFF
TRBJ1-2 | TRBD1 | TRBV30 | CAWAKTGGPYGYTF
TRBJ1-4 | - | TRBV6-5 | CASSYSVGGNEKLFF
TRBJ2-7 | - | TRBV7-7 | CASSLIRLGRRIYEQYF
TRBJ2-1 | TRBD2 | TRBV7-2 | CASDVGGAGLNEQFF
TRBJ2-7 | - | TRBV5-4 | CASSLFGLYEQYF
TRBJ2-2 | - | TRBV11-1 | CASSFLDTGELFF
TRBJ2-4 | TRBD2 | TRBV11-2 | CASSLEGSGGVGNIQYF
TRBJ1-2 | - | TRBV19 | CASSTLGANYGYTF
TRBJ1-3 | - | TRBV28 | CASSTRLAGNTIYF
TRBJ1-3 | - | TRBV5-4 | CASSFGGPSSGNTIYF
TRBJ2-2 | TRBD1 | TRBV6-5 | CASSWDRGQAGELFF
TRBJ1-5 | TRBD1 | TRBV19 | CASSGSGTGGNLPQHF
TRBJ2-2 | - | TRBV18 | CASSPNRNTGELFF
TRBJ1-2 | - | TRBV5-1 | CASSLQENYGYTF
TRBJ1-2 | - | TRBV28 | CASSGWTAPFNYGYTF
TRBJ2-1 | TRBD2 | TRBV29-1 | CSVPSGGSSYNEQFF
TRBJ1-5 | TRBD1 | TRBV2 | CASSGPWTGRNQPQHF
TRBJ1-1 | TRBD1 | TRBV6-6 | CASGQGMNTEAFF
TRBJ2-2 | - | TRBV19 | CASSSGLNTGELFF
TRBJ2-7 | TRBD2 | TRBV5-6 | CASSLPGLAGAYEQYF
TRBJ2-7 | TRBD1 | TRBV4-2 | CASSQDDRDHEQYF
TRBJ2-1 | - | TRBV28 | CATSGPNSYNEQFF
TRBJ1-1 | - | TRBV5-1 | CASSLTGMNTEAFF
TRBJ1-1 | - | TRBV10-3 | CAISVGDMNTEAFF
TRBJ2-2 | - | TRBV19 | CASSIRTGELFF
TRBJ1-3 | TRBD1 | TRBV7-9 | CASSPTGSYGNTIYF
TRBJ2-1 | TRBD1 | TRBV28 | CASSLLDRENEQFF
TRBJ1-5 | - | TRBV7-2 | CASSLTGNQPQHF
TRBJ2-3 | - | TRBV29-1 | CSVEGLASTDTQYF
TRBJ1-5 | - | TRBV10-3 | CAISEFLGGGNSGNQPQHF
- | TRBD1 | TRBV5-4 | CASSSAGTARYEQYF
TRBJ2-1 | TRBD2 | TRBV6-5 | CASRVAGEYNEQFF
TRBJ2-7 | - | TRBV27 | CASSSLSGYEQYF
TRBJ1-6 | - | TRBV27 | CASSLSRGRSSSYNSPLHF
TRBJ2-6 | - | TRBV2 | CASSDWSSGANVLTF
TRBJ2-5 | - | TRBV7-6 | CASSPRLGETQYF
TRBJ1-4 | - | TRBV6-5 | CASSYSAGMDEKLFF
TRBJ2-7 | TRBD2 | TRBV15 | CATSSQRGPYEQYF
TRBJ2-7 | - | TRBV14 | CASSPLSFSEQYF
TRBJ1-3 | - | TRBV28 | CASIGPQSSGNTIYF
TRBJ2-7 | - | TRBV21-1 | CAIGLGPYEQYF
TRBJ2-2 | TRBD2 | TRBV7-2 | CASSLIAGGPTGELFF
- | - | TRBV4-2 | CASSPGSLDEQYF
TRBJ2-7 | TRBD1 | TRBV18 | CASSPVQGNVDEQYF
TRBJ1-2 | - | TRBV19 | CASSWSGTTGGYTF
TRBJ1-2 | TRBD1 | TRBV27 | CASSPEGQGLLYGYTF
TRBJ1-2 | - | TRBV28 | CASSRFRGGNYGYTF